The 25 T cell receptor beta chains given below trace back to one sample, sequenced in a study of blood T cell repertoires in COVID-19. The assay was immunoSEQ multiplex PCR, and TCRdb's table has in-frame clones only and misses some. The sample lists a few hundred thousand clones; 65% to 90% were seen once. The sequenced sample was PBMCs or T cells enriched from blood (not recorded which). The receptors shown here come from a young man who had recovered from COVID-19.

The rearrangement links TRBV19 to TRBJ2-1; 10 bases align to TRBD1. The ends lost 9 bases at V and 4 bases at J; junction bases unmatched: 6. The V gene's germline CDR1 is LNHDA and CDR2 SQIVND (reference sequence). The CDR3 is 14 residues long. The CDR3: CASAGDRGYNEQFF. CDR3 coding DNA: TGTGCCAGCGCCGGGGACAGGGGTTACAATGAGCAGTTCTTC.

The chain is built from TRBV6-6 and TRBJ2-3, with 9 bases lining up with TRBD2. The CDR3 contains 17 residues. V gave up 5 bases and J gave up 3 bases; unmatched junction bases: 12. The V gene's germline CDR1 is MNHNY and CDR2 SVGAGI (reference sequence). CDR3 amino acids: CASSQRRLAGTTDTQYF. CDR3 in DNA: TGTGCCAGCAGTCAACGGCGGCTAGCGGGAACGACAGATACGCAGTATTTT.

The J gene is TRBJ2-7, the V gene TRBV5-6, with TRBD2 matching over 8 bases. The CDR3 loop spans 15 amino acids. J lost 0 bases, V lost 0 bases, and 2 bases had no gene match. Germline CDR1 reads SGHDT; CDR2 reads YYEEEE. The CDR3 nucleotides read TGTGCCAGCAGCTTGGTTAGCGGGGCCTCCTACGAGCAGTACTTC. It translates to CASSLVSGASYEQYF.

The chain links TRBV4-1 to TRBJ2-3; no definite D call. V shed 0 bases and J shed 8 bases, with 15 bases lying between them. The CDR3 loop spans 15 amino acids. The germline gives CDR1 MGHRA, CDR2 YSYEKL. CDR3 residues: CASSQEFTPSGTQYF. CDR3 bases: TGCGCCAGCAGCCAAGAGTTTACTCCGTCCGGTACGCAGTATTTT.

The chain links TRBV7-8 to TRBJ1-1; D remains unclear. This CDR3 comprises 13 residues. Trimming took off 6 bases at V and 0 bases at J, with 8 bases between the two ends. Germline CDR1 SGHVS, CDR2 FQNEAQ. CDR3 protein: CASSQTVNTEAFF. The CDR3 nucleotides read TGTGCCAGCAGTCAAACGGTGAACACTGAAGCTTTCTTT.

The chain recombines TRBV19 with TRBJ2-2; the D gene is possibly TRBD1 (5 bases). V shed 7 bases and J shed 0 bases, with 15 bases lying between them. The germline gives CDR1 LNHDA, CDR2 SQIVND (reference sequence). The CDR3 is 16 amino acids. The CDR3 DNA is TGTGCCAGTAACCCCCTATGGGGCCCGAACACCGGGGAGCTGTTTTTT. Its translation is CASNPLWGPNTGELFF.

This chain uses TRBV9 with TRBJ2-5; 11 bases are a match to TRBD2. CDR1 SGDLS and CDR2 YYNGEE come from the germline V gene. The CDR3 contains 17 residues. Trimming removed 4 bases from V and 4 bases from J; junction bases left unmatched: 12. Here the CDR3 DNA reads TGTGCCAGCAGCTCATACCTGCTAGCGGGGGGCAGAGAGACCCAGTACTTC. This encodes CASSSYLLAGGRETQYF.

This chain's CDR3 is CASSPPEGLLGETQYF. CDR3 in DNA: TGTGCCAGCTCACCACCGGAGGGGCTCTTGGGAGAGACCCAGTACTTC. The chain joins TRBV18 to TRBJ2-5; TRBD2 might be the D (6 bases). CDR3 length: 16 residues. The germline V and J ends were trimmed by 0 bases and 4 bases, with 15 bases remaining between them. Germline V CDR1 and CDR2: KGHSH, LQKENI.

The rearrangement links TRBV19 to TRBJ2-1; tentative D call: TRBD2 (6 bases). The CDR3 is 16 residues long. Trimming shortened V by 3 bases and J by 6 bases, and 18 bases separated the two germline ends. Germline-derived CDR1 and CDR2 are LNHDA and SQIVND (reference sequence). CDR3 loop: CASSIEWGLAFNEQFF. In DNA form, the CDR3 reads TGTGCCAGTAGTATCGAATGGGGCCTAGCGTTCAATGAGCAGTTCTTC.

Turning to this clone: This sample includes further DNA sequences coding for the same CDR3. The V and J genes are TRBV6-5 and TRBJ2-7; 7 nucleotides line up with TRBD1. Germline values: CDR1 MNHEY, CDR2 SVGAGI. The length of the CDR3 is 14 residues. V trimming: 8 bases; J trimming: 3 bases; junction bases outside the gene matches: 10. CDR3 sequence reads: CASSPWTGGYEQYF. The CDR3, as DNA: TGTGCCAGCTCCCCGTGGACAGGTGGCTACGAGCAGTACTTC.

The chain recombines TRBV11-2 with TRBJ2-5; TRBD2 agrees at 8 bases. Germline CDR1 is SGHAT and CDR2 is FQNNGV. The CDR3 is made up of 16 amino acids. J gave up 3 bases and V 1 base, and 7 bases lay outside the gene matches. This CDR3 reads CASSLGISGVKETQYF. The CDR3 nucleotides are TGTGCCAGCAGCTTAGGGATTAGCGGGGTCAAAGAGACCCAGTACTTC. Full variable domain (remainder filled in from reference TRBV11-2 and TRBJ2-5): EAGVAQSPRYKIIEKRQSVAFWCNPISGHATLYWYQQILGQGPKLLIQFQNNGVVDDSQLPKDRFSAERLKGVDSTLKIQPAKLEDSAVYLCASSLGISGVKETQYFGPGTRLLVL.

The chain carries TRBV11-2 and TRBJ2-7; 8 bases are a match to TRBD1. The CDR3 contains 14 residues. V shed 4 bases and J 2 bases; nucleotides not matched to a gene: 4. The germline gives CDR1 SGHAT, CDR2 FQNNGV. CDR3 amino acids: CASSSGTGPYEQYF. The CDR3 coding sequence is TGTGCCAGCAGCTCCGGGACAGGACCCTACGAGCAGTACTTC. The whole variable domain, filled in from reference TRBV11-2 and TRBJ2-7, reads EAGVAQSPRYKIIEKRQSVAFWCNPISGHATLYWYQQILGQGPKLLIQFQNNGVVDDSQLPKDRFSAERLKGVDSTLKIQPAKLEDSAVYLCASSSGTGPYEQYFGPGTRLTVT.

This rearrangement joins TRBV2 to TRBJ1-5; the D is unclear. V was clipped by 6 bases and J by 2 bases, with 17 bases between them. The CDR3 is 16 amino acids. Germline CDR1 SNHLY, CDR2 FYNNEI. As DNA, the CDR3 is TGTGCCAGCAGCCTCCTGAGAGAGGCAGGCAATCAGCCCCAGCATTTT. Protein product: CASSLLREAGNQPQHF.

This clone was counted only a few times. The rearrangement uses TRBV19 and TRBJ1-2; D perhaps matches TRBD1 (5 bases). Germline CDR1 and CDR2: LNHDA and SQIVND (reference sequence). This CDR3 has 13 amino acids. V was pared by 3 bases and J by 7 bases, with 12 bases between. The CDR3 protein is CASSMGRDSGYTF. CDR3 sequence (DNA): TGTGCCAGTAGTATGGGCAGGGACTCTGGCTACACCTTC.

The J gene is TRBJ2-5, the V gene TRBV27; 8 bases are shared with TRBD1. Losses at the gene ends were 8 bases for V and 4 bases for J; bases not matched to a gene: 6. Germline loops: CDR1 MNHEY, CDR2 SMNVEV (reference sequence). The CDR3 runs 13 residues. The DNA for the CDR3 is TGTGCCAGCGGTCGGACAGGGTCAGAGACCCAGTACTTC. Protein: CASGRTGSETQYF.

V and J are TRBV2 and TRBJ2-1, with D uncertain. The CDR3 spans 14 residues. Germline V lookup: CDR1 SNHLY, CDR2 FYNNEI. V gave up 0 bases and J gave up 8 bases, with 11 bases separating them. The CDR3 region is CASSEALQSYEQFF. The CDR3 DNA sequence: TGTGCCAGCAGTGAAGCGCTACAGTCTTATGAGCAGTTCTTC.

This clone has only a few counts. This chain links TRBV7-9 with TRBJ1-2; the match to TRBD1 covers 8 bases. The CDR3 sequence is 14 residues long. Trimming cost V 2 bases and J 5 bases; bases outside gene matches: 4. CDR1 is SEHNR and CDR2 is FQNEAQ in the germline V gene (reference sequence). CDR3 sequence (DNA): TGTGCCAGCAGCTTAACCAGGACAGGGTATGGCTACACCTTC. Translated: CASSLTRTGYGYTF.

This sequence joins TRBV6-5 and TRBJ2-2; D remains ambiguous. Germline V CDR1 and CDR2: MNHEY, SVGAGI. The length of the CDR3 is 16 residues. V lost 2 bases and J lost 4, with 14 bases in between. The CDR3 protein is CASSYERLEGTGELFF. The DNA for the CDR3 is TGTGCCAGCAGTTACGAGAGACTCGAAGGCACCGGGGAGCTGTTTTTT.

The J gene is TRBJ2-2, the V gene TRBV28, with D perhaps matching TRBD1 (6 bases). Per the germline V gene, CDR1 is MDHEN and CDR2 is SYDVKM. V shed 2 bases and J shed 9 bases, with 10 bases lying between them. This CDR3 region has 13 residues. The chain's CDR3 is CASSLGQNRELFF. CDR3 coding DNA: TGTGCCAGCAGTTTAGGACAGAACAGGGAGCTGTTTTTT.

The gene calls are TRBV5-1 and TRBJ1-2, with D tentatively TRBD1 (6 bases). The CDR3 loop spans 15 amino acids. Trimming cost V 0 bases and J 6 bases, with 15 bases left between them. Germline V gene sequence: CDR1 SGHRS, CDR2 YFSETQ. The CDR3 region has the DNA TGCGCCAGCAGCTTGGTTTATGCAGGGGCCAATGGCTACACCTTC. This translates into CASSLVYAGANGYTF.

The chain joins TRBV9 to TRBJ2-3; 9 positions agree with TRBD2. The CDR3 contains 17 residues. Trimming removed 6 bases from V and 7 bases from J; junction bases left unmatched: 18. Germline CDR1 and CDR2: SGDLS and YYNGEE. This CDR3 reads CASNTQRGGGASNTQYF. The CDR3 DNA reads TGTGCCAGCAACACTCAGAGGGGCGGGGGGGCCTCGAATACGCAGTATTTT.

J is TRBJ2-2 and V is TRBV5-5, with D possibly TRBD2 on 6 matching bases. The V gene lost 2 bases and the J gene lost 2 bases, with 10 bases spanning the gap. This CDR3 has 15 amino acids. Germline CDR1 and CDR2: SGHKS and YYEKEE (reference sequence). DNA of the CDR3: TGTGCCAGCAGCTTTAGCGGAGGAAACACCGGGGAGCTGTTTTTT. Translated, it gives CASSFSGGNTGELFF.

With respect to this clone: Relative to the germline gene, one junction end is altered; a read error may explain this. The chain employs TRBV2 and TRBJ1-6; unclear D gene. Germline V gives CDR1 SNHLY, CDR2 FYNNEI. The CDR3 extends over 10 amino acids. In DNA form, the CDR3 reads TGTGCCAGCAGCCTGAACATTGACTCTTTT. Protein product: CASSLNIDSF. The variable domain in full, with the rest retrieved from reference TRBV2 and TRBJ1-6, is EPEVTQTPSHQVTQMGQEVILRCVPISNHLYFYWYRQILGQKVEFLVSFYNNEISEKSEIFDDQFSVERPDGSNFTLKIRSTKLEDSAMYFCASSLNIDSFGNGTRLTVT.

The V gene is TRBV15, the J gene TRBJ2-5; 12 nucleotides align to TRBD2. The CDR3 covers 18 residues. CDR1 and CDR2 from the germline V gene are LNHNV and YYDKDF (reference sequence). Germline trimming cut 5 bases from V and 7 bases from J; bases unmatched to any gene: 17. CDR3 DNA sequence: TGTGCCACCAGCCCTAAGGTAACGACTAGCGGGAGTTTGCGGACCCAGTACTTC. This translates into CATSPKVTTSGSLRTQYF.

This clone was seen a few times. This rearrangement joins TRBV24-1 to TRBJ2-7, with D possibly matching TRBD2 (5 bases). Germline CDR1 KGHDR, CDR2 SFDVKD. The V and J ends lost 9 bases and 3 bases respectively, with 17 bases between them. There are 14 residues in the CDR3. The chain's CDR3 is CATQRTADYYEQYF. The CDR3 DNA sequence: TGTGCCACCCAGCGGACCGCCGATTACTACGAGCAGTACTTC.